What follows are 8 T cell receptor beta chains derived from one specimen sequenced in a study of technical replicates of blood from a few donors. Clones were read by immunoSEQ multiplex PCR, and TCRdb kept only the in-frame ones, dropping some. The sample lists around 90,000 clones, roughly 93% occurring once. Input material: T cells isolated from PBMCs. These receptors originate from a human donor in good health.

V and J are TRBV28 and TRBJ2-7; D is perhaps TRBD1 (6 bases). Germline V lookup: CDR1 MDHEN, CDR2 SYDVKM. Deletions cut 6 bases from V and 1 base from J, with 16 bases between. The length of the CDR3 is 15 residues. In DNA, the CDR3 is TGTGCCAGCAGCTTACCAGGGGTTCGGTCCTACGAGCAGTACTTC. It encodes CASSLPGVRSYEQYF.

V and J are TRBV7-3 and TRBJ2-3; the match to TRBD1 covers 7 bases. Germline CDR1 reads SGHTA; CDR2 reads FQGTGA. The CDR3 loop spans 14 amino acids. V was pared by 4 bases and J by 1 base, with 2 bases of the junction left unmatched. CDR3 protein: CASSSGQRTDTQYF. The CDR3, as DNA: TGTGCCAGCAGCTCGGGACAGCGCACAGATACGCAGTATTTT.

The chain recombines TRBV6-5 with TRBJ2-3, with unresolved D. V was pared by 0 bases and J by 3 bases, with 4 bases between. The germline gives CDR1 MNHEY, CDR2 SVGAGI. This CDR3 is 13 amino acids long. CDR3 sequence: CASSYSSTDTQYF. The DNA for the CDR3 is TGTGCCAGCAGTTACTCGTCTACAGATACGCAGTATTTT.

The chain uses TRBV19 and TRBJ2-1; TRBD2 matches at 8 bases. Germline V gene lookup returns CDR1 LNHDA and CDR2 SQIVND (reference sequence). This CDR3 region has 17 residues. Germline trimming cut 2 bases from V and 6 bases from J; bases unmatched to any gene: 12. CDR3 in DNA: TGTGCCAGTAGTATACGCGTTTGGCGGGAGGTGCCCAATGAGCAGTTCTTC. Its protein product is CASSIRVWREVPNEQFF.

V gene TRBV30 combines with J gene TRBJ1-2; D is perhaps TRBD1 (6 bases). V was pared by 2 bases and J by 8 bases, with 18 bases between. Per germline, CDR1 GTSNPN and CDR2 SVGIG (reference sequence). This CDR3 contains 14 residues. CDR3 residues: CAWSPRQGSLGYTF. The CDR3 nucleotides read TGTGCCTGGAGTCCTCGGCAGGGGTCTCTGGGCTACACCTTC.

This chain joins TRBV5-1 and TRBJ1-2; the D gene is possibly TRBD1 (5 bases). Germline lookup yields CDR1 SGHRS and CDR2 YFSETQ. With 4 bases removed from V and 9 bases from J, the gap between germline ends came to 19 bases. The CDR3 length is 14 residues. Here the CDR3 reads CASSKDTSLGRYTF. CDR3 in DNA: TGCGCCAGCAGCAAGGACACGTCGCTGGGGCGCTACACCTTC. Complete variable domain (other parts from reference TRBV5-1 and TRBJ1-2): KAGVTQTPRYLIKTRGQQVTLSCSPISGHRSVSWYQQTPGQGLQFLFEYFSETQRNKGNFPGRFSGRQFSNSRSEMNVSTLELGDSALYLCASSKDTSLGRYTFGSGTRLTVV.

The CDR3 sequence is CASGSTENTDTQYF. The CDR3 DNA reads as TGTGCCAGCGGATCCACAGAGAACACAGATACGCAGTATTTT. The chain employs TRBV6-5 and TRBJ2-3, with D unclear. The CDR3 consists of 14 residues. The V and J ends lost 8 bases and 2 bases respectively, with 14 bases between them. Germline lookup yields CDR1 MNHEY and CDR2 SVGAGI.

The table lists this clone with a count of one. The rearrangement uses TRBV7-9 and TRBJ2-3, with 8 bases fitting TRBD2. The CDR3 totals 17 residues. The germline CDR1 and CDR2 sequences are SEHNR and FQNEAQ (reference sequence). After removal of 0 bases from V and 4 bases from J, the junction contained 9 bases not matched to a gene. This chain's CDR3 is CASSLAIAGGRADTQYF. Written as DNA, the CDR3 is TGTGCCAGCAGCTTAGCCATCGCGGGGGGTAGGGCAGATACGCAGTATTTT. Combining the CDR3 with reference TRBV7-9 and TRBJ2-3 gives the whole variable domain DTGVSQNPRHKITKRGQNVTFRCDPISEHNRLYWYRQTLGQGPEFLTYFQNEAQLEKSRLLSDRFSAERPKGSFSTLEIQRTEQGDSAMYLCASSLAIAGGRADTQYFGPGTRLTVL.